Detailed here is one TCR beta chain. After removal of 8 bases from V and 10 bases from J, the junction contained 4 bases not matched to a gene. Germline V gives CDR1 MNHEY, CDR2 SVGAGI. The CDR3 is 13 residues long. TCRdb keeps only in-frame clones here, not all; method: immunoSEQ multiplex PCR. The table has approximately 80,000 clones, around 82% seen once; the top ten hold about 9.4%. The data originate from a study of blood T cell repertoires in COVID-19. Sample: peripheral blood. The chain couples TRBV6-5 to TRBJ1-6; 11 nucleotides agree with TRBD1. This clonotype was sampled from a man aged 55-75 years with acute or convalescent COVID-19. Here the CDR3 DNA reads TGTGCCAGCGGGGGACAGGGGGACTCACCCCTCCACTTT. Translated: CASGGQGDSPLHF.